This T cell receptor beta chain comes out of a study of T cell repertoires in cytomegalovirus infection. At the level of the study: Recently identified HLA-C-restricted CMV epitopes were used, and well-studied HLA-B-restricted CMV epitopes were used as well. Evidence of both CMV infection and a matching HLA type came from public TCR beta signatures.

TCRdb ran MiXCR on the reads and lists one entry per CDR3 protein. The sample gives about 52,000 distinct CDR3 sequences, around 20% of which show up once; roughly 78% is in the top ten. The study's findings and limits: Clonotypes of TCR beta that were HLA-C-restricted and CMV-specific dominated the ex vivo response.

To note about this clonotype: Its antigen remains unknown.

The CDR3 has 15 residues. V lost 6 bases to trimming and J lost 8 bases; unmatched junction nucleotides: 10. Germline V lookup: CDR1 MNHEY, CDR2 SVGEGT. The clonotype originates from a human donor in good health (CMV status not recorded). Some clones in this sample may be carry-over from other donors' samples. The sequencing here drew on CD8+ T cells from cultured PBMCs, taken from culture after CMV antigen stimulation. V and J are TRBV6-2 or TRBV6-3 and TRBJ2-1, with 10 bases matching TRBD2. CDR3 sequence: CASRISGGLSHEQFF. The CDR3 nucleotides are TGTGCCAGCAGGATTAGCGGGGGGCTCAGTCATGAGCAGTTCTTC.